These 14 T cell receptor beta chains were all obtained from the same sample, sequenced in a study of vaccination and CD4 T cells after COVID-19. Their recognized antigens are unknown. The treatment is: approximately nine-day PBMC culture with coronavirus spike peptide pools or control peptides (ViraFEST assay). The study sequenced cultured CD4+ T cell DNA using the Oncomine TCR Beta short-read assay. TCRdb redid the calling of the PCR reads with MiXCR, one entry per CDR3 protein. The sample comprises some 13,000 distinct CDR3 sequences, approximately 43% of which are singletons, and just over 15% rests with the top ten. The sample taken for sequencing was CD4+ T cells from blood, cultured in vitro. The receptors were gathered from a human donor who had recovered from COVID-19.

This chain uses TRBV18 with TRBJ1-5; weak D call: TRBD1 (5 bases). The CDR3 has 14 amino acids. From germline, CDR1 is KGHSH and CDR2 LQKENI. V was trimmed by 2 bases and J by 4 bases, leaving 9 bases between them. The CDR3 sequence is CASSPGALNQPQHF. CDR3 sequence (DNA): TGTGCCAGCTCACCAGGGGCCCTTAATCAGCCCCAGCATTTT. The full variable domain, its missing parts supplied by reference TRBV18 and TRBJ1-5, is NAGVMQNPRHLVRRRGQEARLRCSPMKGHSHVYWYRQLPEEGLKFMVYLQKENIIDESGMPKERFSAEFPKEGPSILRIQQVVRGDSAAYFCASSPGALNQPQHFGDGTRLSIL.

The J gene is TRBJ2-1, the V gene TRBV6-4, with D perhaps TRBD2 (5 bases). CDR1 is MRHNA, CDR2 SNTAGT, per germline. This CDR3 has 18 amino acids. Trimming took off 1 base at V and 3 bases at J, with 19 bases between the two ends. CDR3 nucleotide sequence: TGTGCCAGCAGTGACTACTCCCTCGAACGGGGTCGCTACAATGAGCAGTTCTTC. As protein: CASSDYSLERGRYNEQFF.

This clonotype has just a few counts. The CDR3 DNA sequence: TGTGCCAGCAGTTCCCGGGACCTCTATGGCTACACCTTC. The encoded protein is CASSSRDLYGYTF. The V gene is TRBV27, the J gene TRBJ1-2; weak D call: TRBD1 (5 bases). Germline-derived CDR1 and CDR2 are MNHEY and SMNVEV (reference sequence). Trimming pared 4 bases from V and 4 bases from J, leaving 10 bases between. This CDR3 is built from 13 residues.

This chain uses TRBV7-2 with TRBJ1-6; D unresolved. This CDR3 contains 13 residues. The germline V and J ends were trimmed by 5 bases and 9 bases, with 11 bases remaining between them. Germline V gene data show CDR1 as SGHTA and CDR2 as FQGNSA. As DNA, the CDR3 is TGTGCCAGCAGCCGTCCTATGGGTTCACCCCTCCACTTT. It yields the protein CASSRPMGSPLHF.

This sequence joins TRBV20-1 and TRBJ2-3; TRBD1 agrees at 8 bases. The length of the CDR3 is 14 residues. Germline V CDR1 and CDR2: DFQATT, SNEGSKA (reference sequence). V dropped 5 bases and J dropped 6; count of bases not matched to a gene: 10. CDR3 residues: CSARTGPTFDTQYF. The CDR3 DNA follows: TGCAGTGCTCGGACAGGGCCCACTTTTGATACGCAGTATTTT.

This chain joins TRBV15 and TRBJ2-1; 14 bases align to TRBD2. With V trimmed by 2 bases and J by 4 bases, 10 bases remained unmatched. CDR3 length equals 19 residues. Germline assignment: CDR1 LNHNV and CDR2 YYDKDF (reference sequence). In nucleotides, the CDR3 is TGTGCCACCAGCAGATTTGGACTAGCGGGAGGCAAAAAGTACAATGAGCAGTTCTTC. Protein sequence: CATSRFGLAGGKKYNEQFF.

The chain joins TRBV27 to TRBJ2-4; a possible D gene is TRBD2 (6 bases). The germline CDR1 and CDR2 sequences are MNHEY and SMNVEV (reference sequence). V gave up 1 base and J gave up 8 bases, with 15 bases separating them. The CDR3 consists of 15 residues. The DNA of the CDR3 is TGTGCCAGCAGTTTATTTGGGGCGGGAAGGGACATTCAGTACTTC. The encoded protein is CASSLFGAGRDIQYF.

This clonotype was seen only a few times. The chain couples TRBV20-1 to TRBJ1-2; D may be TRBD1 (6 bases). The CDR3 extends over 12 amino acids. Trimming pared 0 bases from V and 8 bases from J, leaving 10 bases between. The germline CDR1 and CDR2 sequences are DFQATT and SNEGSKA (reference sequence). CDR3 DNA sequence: TGCAGTGCTAGAGAAGGGGGGAGCGGCTACACCTTC. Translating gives CSAREGGSGYTF.

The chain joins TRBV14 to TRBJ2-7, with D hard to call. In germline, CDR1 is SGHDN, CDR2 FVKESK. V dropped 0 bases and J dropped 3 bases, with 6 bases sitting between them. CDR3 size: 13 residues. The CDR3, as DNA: TGTGCCAGCAGCCAAGATCTTTACTACGAGCAGTACTTC. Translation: CASSQDLYYEQYF.

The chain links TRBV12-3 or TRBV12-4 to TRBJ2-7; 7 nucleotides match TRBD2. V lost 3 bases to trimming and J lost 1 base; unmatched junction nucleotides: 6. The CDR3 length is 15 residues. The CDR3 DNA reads TGTGCCAGCAGTTTGAGTCTAGCGGAATCCTACGAGCAGTACTTC. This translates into CASSLSLAESYEQYF.

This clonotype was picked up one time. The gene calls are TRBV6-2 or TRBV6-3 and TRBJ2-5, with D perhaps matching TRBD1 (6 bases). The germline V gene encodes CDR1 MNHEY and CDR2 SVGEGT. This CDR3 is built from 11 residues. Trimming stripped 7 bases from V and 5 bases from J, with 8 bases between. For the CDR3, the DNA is TGTGCCAGCAAAACAGGGGAGACCCAGTACTTC. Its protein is CASKTGETQYF.

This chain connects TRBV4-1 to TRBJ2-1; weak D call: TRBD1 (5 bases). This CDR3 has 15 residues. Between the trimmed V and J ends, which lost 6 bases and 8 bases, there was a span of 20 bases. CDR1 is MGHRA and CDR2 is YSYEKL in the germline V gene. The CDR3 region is CASRPIRGRGYEQFF. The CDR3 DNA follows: TGCGCCAGCAGACCAATAAGGGGCCGTGGGTATGAGCAGTTCTTC.

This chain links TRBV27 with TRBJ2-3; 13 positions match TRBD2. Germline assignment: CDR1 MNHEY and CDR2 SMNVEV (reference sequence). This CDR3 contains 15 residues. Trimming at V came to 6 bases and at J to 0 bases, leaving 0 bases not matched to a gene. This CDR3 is CASRGLAGSTDTQYF. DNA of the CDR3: TGTGCCAGCAGGGGACTAGCGGGGAGCACAGATACGCAGTATTTT.

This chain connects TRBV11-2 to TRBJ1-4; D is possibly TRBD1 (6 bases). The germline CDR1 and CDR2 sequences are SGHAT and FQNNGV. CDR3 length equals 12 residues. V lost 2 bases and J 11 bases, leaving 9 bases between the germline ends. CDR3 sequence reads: CASSLYRDKLFF. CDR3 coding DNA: TGTGCCAGCAGCTTATACAGGGACAAACTGTTTTTT.